The TCR beta chain under discussion was sequenced for a study of blood T cell repertoires in COVID-19 (dated by TCRdb to 2018 to 2020). General notes on the study: The collaborator samples originated in the United States, Italy and Spain and spanned the acute and convalescent phases of COVID-19. The sample metadata nearly always contained a de-identified subject ID, COVID-19 status, age in years and sex. The material from the prospective study consisted of cDNA or gDNA derived from T cells, B-cell-depleted T cells, or PBMCs. Subjects who had been exposed to COVID-19, were actively infected with it, or had recovered from it provided the deeply sampled blood TCRbeta repertoires that made up the dataset. A freely available public database, intended as a resource for researchers studying the immune response to SARS-CoV-2, is where the repertoires were released. Where HLA class I and class II types were available, the types were taken from metadata supplied by the sample provider, not from assay-based typing. Samples came from the ongoing ImmuneRACE study (first 160 participants) plus 1,254 subjects from 6 global collaborators. What the research found in general, with its limitations: The quantity of clinical and demographic metadata differed by source and by participant and was supplied without curation.

For this clone: It lacks a known antigen. It has no much larger one-base neighbor in the sample; base qualities were not kept.

In the prospective study, participants were roughly 18 to 95 years old, resided in approximately 25 geographic areas of the United States, and were enrolled through a virtual design. In the prospective study, participants were assigned to cohorts based on the clinical history participants reported in a screening survey and a study questionnaire. Each participant in the prospective study had whole blood, serum and a nasopharyngeal or oropharyngeal swab collected by mobile phlebotomists. Participants in the prospective study had the option to provide additional blood draws and questionnaires over a roughly 2-month period. Before DNA extraction, prospective study blood samples were shipped either frozen or at room temperature. TCRbeta CDR3 regions were amplified from genomic DNA using the immunoSEQ Assay, a bias-controlled multiplex PCR. As for the authors' bioinformatics: The number of nucleated cells in each sample was estimated from the amplification of reference gene primers within the assay. To quantify the absolute abundance of each unique TCRbeta CDR3 rearrangement, sequence reads were collapsed and filtered. For each sample, productive Simpson clonality was calculated as the square root of Simpson's diversity index across productive rearrangements. Held by TCRdb, this immuneACCESS table contains in-frame sequences only and omits some clones. Under half of the omission traces to an unresolved V gene where checked; the cause of the rest is unknown. The V and J calls and clone size were taken over from that table, and D and trimming were inferred from the DNA. Here the sample has about 480,000 clones; about 85% occur a single time. The ten largest clones add up to roughly 1.8% of the sample.

V loses 4 bases at its end and J loses 6 bases; junction bases beyond the gene matches: 18. Including the terminal cysteine and phenylalanine, the CDR3 comprises 18 residues. Just CDR3 DNA is preserved here, 54 bases in frame from base 1. Per the germline V gene (reference sequence), MNHEY is the CDR1 and SMNVEV is the CDR2. The receptor chain draws on TRBV27 and TRBJ2-7, with 10 bases in between that match TRBD2. The sequence came from a woman aged 18 to 35 with acute COVID-19. The sample was PBMCs or T cells enriched from blood (not recorded which). The CDR3 region: CASSSRAGGPSGRGEQYF. The sequenced DNA is TGTGCCAGCAGTTCTCGAGCGGGAGGGCCCTCGGGGCGGGGCGAGCAGTACTTC.